The 4 T cell receptor beta chains presented below share a single source sample, sequenced in a study of blood T cell repertoires in COVID-19 (dated by TCRdb to the early 2020s). The library was made by the immunoSEQ multiplex PCR assay. Here the immuneACCESS table is served through TCRdb, limited to in-frame sequences with V and J called. Missing clones are a known gap in these copies; in checked studies unresolved V genes cover under half, and the rest lacks a known reason. A total of 85,000 to 100,000 clones appear in this sample, more than 80% of them only once. The top ten clonotypes cover 25% to 30% of the sample. Material: peripheral blood. These receptors were obtained from a man aged 50 to 59 with active or convalescent COVID-19.

V and J are TRBV7-6 and TRBJ2-7; D gene uncertain. This CDR3 spans 15 amino acids. Trimming pared 0 bases from V and 2 bases from J, leaving 11 bases between. Germline CDR1 and CDR2: SGHVS and FNYEAQ. CDR3 in amino acids: CASSLATMATYEQYF. CDR3 sequence (DNA): TGTGCCAGCAGCTTAGCAACGATGGCCACCTACGAGCAGTACTTC.

V is TRBV30 and J is TRBJ2-3; D unresolved. The germline gives CDR1 GTSNPN, CDR2 SVGIG (reference sequence). The CDR3 length is 15 residues. The V gene lost 1 base and the J gene lost 2 bases, with 13 bases spanning the gap. The DNA of the CDR3 is TGTGCCTGGAGTGATTCCGGTCTTCCCACAGATACGCAGTATTTT. Amino acid sequence: CAWSDSGLPTDTQYF.

The chain combines TRBV9 with TRBJ2-7, with D perhaps TRBD1 (6 bases). The CDR3 totals 14 residues. Germline V gene data show CDR1 as SGDLS and CDR2 as YYNGEE. Trimming stripped 0 bases from V and 2 bases from J, with 9 bases between. The CDR3 sequence: CASSVAGQAYEQYF. Here the CDR3 DNA reads TGTGCCAGCAGCGTAGCGGGACAAGCCTACGAGCAGTACTTC. Using reference TRBV9 and TRBJ2-7 for the parts outside the CDR3, the full variable domain is DSGVTQTPKHLITATGQRVTLRCSPRSGDLSVYWYQQSLDQGLQFLIQYYNGEERAKGNILERFSAQQFPDLHSELNLSSLELGDSALYFCASSVAGQAYEQYFGPGTRLTVT.

This chain joins TRBV11-2 and TRBJ2-1, with 8 bases aligning to TRBD2. V lost 1 base to trimming and J lost 6 bases; unmatched junction nucleotides: 2. Germline-derived CDR1 and CDR2 are SGHAT and FQNNGV. CDR3 length equals 14 residues. CDR3 sequence (DNA): TGTGCCAGCAGCTTAGCCAGCGGGAGCAATGAGCAGTTCTTC. Translated: CASSLASGSNEQFF.